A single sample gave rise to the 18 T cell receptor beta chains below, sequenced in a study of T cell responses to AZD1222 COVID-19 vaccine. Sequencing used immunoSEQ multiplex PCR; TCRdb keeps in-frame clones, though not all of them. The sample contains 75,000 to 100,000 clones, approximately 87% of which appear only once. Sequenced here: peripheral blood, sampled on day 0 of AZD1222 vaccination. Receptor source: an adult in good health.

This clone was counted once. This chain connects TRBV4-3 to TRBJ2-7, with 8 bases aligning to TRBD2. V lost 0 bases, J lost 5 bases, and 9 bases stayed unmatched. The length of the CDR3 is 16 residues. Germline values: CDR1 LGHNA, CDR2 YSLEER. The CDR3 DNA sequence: TGCGCCAGCAGCCAAGATTCCACGGGAGGGCCCAACGAGCAGTACTTC. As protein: CASSQDSTGGPNEQYF.

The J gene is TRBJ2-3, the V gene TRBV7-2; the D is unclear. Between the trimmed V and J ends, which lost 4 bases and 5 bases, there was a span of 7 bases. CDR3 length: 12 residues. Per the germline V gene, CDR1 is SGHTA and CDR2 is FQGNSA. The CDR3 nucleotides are TGTGCCAGCAGCTCCTGGGGAGATACGCAGTATTTT. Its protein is CASSSWGDTQYF.

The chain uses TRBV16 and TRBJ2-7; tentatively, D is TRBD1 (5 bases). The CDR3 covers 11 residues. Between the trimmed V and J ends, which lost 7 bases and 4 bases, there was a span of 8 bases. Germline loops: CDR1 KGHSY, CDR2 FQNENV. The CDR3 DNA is TGTGCCAGCACGAAGGGGTACGAGCAGTACTTC. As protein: CASTKGYEQYF. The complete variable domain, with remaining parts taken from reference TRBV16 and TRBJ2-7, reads GEEVAQTPKHLVRGEGQKAKLYCAPIKGHSYVFWYQQVLKNEFKFLISFQNENVFDETGMPKERFSAKCLPNSPCSLEIQATKLEDSAVYFCASTKGYEQYFGPGTRLTVT.

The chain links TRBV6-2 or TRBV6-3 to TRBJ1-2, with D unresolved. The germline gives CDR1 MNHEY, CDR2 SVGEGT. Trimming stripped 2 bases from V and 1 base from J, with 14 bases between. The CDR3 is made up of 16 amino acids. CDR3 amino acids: CASSYIQRPYNYGYTF. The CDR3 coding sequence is TGTGCCAGCAGTTACATCCAGCGCCCTTATAACTATGGCTACACCTTC.

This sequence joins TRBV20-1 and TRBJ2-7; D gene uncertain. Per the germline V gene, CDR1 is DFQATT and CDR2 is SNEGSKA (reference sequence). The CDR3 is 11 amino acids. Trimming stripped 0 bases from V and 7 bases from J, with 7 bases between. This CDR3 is CSARDGREQYF. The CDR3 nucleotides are TGCAGTGCTAGAGATGGGCGGGAGCAGTACTTC.

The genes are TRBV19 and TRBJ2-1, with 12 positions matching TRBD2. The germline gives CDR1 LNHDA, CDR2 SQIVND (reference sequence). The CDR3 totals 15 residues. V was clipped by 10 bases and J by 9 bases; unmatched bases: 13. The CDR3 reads CATTPGLAGWGEQFF. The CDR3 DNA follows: TGTGCCACCACACCTGGACTAGCGGGATGGGGTGAGCAGTTCTTC.

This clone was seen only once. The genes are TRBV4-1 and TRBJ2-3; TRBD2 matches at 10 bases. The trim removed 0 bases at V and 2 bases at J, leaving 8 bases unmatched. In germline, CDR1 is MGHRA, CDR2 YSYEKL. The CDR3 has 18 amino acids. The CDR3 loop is CASSQEGRTSGYTDTQYF. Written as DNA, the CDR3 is TGCGCCAGCAGCCAAGAAGGTCGGACTAGCGGTTACACAGATACGCAGTATTTT.

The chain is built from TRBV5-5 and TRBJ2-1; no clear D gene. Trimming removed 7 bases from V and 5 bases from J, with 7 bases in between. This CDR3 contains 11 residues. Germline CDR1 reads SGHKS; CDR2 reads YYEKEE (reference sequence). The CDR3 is CASDLNNEQFF. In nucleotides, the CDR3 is TGTGCCAGCGACCTTAACAATGAGCAGTTCTTC. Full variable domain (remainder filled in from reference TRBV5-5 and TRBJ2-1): DAGVTQSPTHLIKTRGQQVTLRCSPISGHKSVSWYQQVLGQGPQFIFQYYEKEERGRGNFPDRFSARQFPNYSSELNVNALLLGDSALYLCASDLNNEQFFGPGTRLTVL.

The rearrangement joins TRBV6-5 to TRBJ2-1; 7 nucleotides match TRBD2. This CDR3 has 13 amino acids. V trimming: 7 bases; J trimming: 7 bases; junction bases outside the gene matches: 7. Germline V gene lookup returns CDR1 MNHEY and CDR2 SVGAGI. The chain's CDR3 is CASIRTRANEQFF. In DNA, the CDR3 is TGTGCCAGCATCCGGACTAGAGCGAATGAGCAGTTCTTC.

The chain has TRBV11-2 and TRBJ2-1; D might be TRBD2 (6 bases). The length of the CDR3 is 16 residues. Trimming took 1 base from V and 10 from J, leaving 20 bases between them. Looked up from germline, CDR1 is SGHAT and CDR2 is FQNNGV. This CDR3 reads CASSLARLASIREQFF. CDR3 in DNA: TGTGCCAGCAGCTTAGCTAGGCTAGCGTCTATCAGGGAGCAGTTCTTC.

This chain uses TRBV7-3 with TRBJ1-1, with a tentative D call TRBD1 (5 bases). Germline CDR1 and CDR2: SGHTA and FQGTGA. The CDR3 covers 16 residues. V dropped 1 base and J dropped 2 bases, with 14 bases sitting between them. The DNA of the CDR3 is TGTGCCAGCAGCTTAATGGGTTCAGGGACCAACACTGAAGCTTTCTTT. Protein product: CASSLMGSGTNTEAFF.

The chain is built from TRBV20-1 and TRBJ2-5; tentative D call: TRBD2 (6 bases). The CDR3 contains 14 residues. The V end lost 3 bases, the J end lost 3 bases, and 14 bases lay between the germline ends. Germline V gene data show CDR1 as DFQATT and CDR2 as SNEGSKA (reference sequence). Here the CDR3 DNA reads TGCAGTGCTAGTGCTGGAGGGATGGAAGAGACCCAGTACTTC. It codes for CSASAGGMEETQYF.

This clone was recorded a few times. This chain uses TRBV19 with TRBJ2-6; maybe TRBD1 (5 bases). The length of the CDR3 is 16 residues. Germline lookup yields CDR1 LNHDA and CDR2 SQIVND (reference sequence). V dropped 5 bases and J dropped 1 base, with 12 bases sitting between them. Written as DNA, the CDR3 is TGTGCCAGTAGTCCGCGAGACAGTTCTGGGGCCAACGTCCTGACTTTC. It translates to CASSPRDSSGANVLTF.

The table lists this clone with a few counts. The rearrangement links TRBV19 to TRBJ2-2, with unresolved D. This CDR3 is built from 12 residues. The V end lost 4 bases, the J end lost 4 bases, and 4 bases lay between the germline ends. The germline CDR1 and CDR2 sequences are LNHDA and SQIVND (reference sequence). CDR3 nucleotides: TGTGCCAGTAGTACCCTCACCGGGGAGCTGTTTTTT. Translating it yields CASSTLTGELFF.

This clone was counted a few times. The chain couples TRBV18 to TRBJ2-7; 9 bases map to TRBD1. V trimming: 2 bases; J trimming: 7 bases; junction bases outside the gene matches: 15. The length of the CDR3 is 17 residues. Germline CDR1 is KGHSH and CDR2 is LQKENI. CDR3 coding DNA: TGTGCCAGCTCACCAAACAGGGGGCGACTAGCTGGCAGGGAGCAGTACTTC. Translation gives CASSPNRGRLAGREQYF.

Here the CDR3 reads CASSLAGQGNTEAFF. In nucleotides, the CDR3 is TGTGCCAGCAGCTTAGCTGGACAGGGGAACACTGAAGCTTTCTTT. The chain combines TRBV7-9 with TRBJ1-1, with 8 bases aligning to TRBD1. The J segment lost 1 base and the V segment lost 0 bases, leaving 1 base of the junction unmatched. Germline CDR1 reads SEHNR; CDR2 reads FQNEAQ (reference sequence). The CDR3 sequence is 15 residues long.

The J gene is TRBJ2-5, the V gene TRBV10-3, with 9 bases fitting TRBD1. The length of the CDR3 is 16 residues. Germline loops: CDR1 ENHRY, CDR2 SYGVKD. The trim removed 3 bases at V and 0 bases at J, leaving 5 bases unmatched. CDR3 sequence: CAISEGDRDYQETQYF. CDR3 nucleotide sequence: TGTGCCATCAGTGAAGGGGACAGGGACTACCAAGAGACCCAGTACTTC.

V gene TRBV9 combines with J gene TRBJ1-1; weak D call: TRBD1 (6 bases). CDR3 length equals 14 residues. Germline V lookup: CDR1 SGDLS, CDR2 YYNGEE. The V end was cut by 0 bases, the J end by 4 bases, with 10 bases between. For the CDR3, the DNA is TGTGCCAGCAGCGTAGTCACAGGGCCCACTGAAGCTTTCTTT. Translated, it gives CASSVVTGPTEAFF. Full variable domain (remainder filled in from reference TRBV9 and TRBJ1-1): DSGVTQTPKHLITATGQRVTLRCSPRSGDLSVYWYQQSLDQGLQFLIQYYNGEERAKGNILERFSAQQFPDLHSELNLSSLELGDSALYFCASSVVTGPTEAFFGQGTRLTVV.